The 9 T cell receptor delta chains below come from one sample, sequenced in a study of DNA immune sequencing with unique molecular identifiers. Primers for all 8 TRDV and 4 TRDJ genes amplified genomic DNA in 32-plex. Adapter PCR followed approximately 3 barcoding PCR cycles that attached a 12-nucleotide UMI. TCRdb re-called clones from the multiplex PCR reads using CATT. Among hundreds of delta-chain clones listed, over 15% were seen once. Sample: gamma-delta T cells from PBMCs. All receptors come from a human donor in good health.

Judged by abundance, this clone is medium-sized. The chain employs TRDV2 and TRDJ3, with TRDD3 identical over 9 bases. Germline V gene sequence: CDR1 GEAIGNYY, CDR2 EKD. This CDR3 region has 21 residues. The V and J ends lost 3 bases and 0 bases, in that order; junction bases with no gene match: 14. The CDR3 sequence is CACDLTPLGESSSWDTRQMFF. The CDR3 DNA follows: TGTGCCTGTGACCTTACGCCACTGGGGGAGTCTAGCTCCTGGGACACCCGACAGATGTTTTTC.

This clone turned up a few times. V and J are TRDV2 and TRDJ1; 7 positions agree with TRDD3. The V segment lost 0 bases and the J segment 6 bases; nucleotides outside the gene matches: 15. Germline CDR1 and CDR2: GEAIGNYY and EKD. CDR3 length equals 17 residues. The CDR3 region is CACDTVEAGGSTNKLIF. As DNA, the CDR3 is TGTGCCTGTGACACCGTGGAGGCTGGGGGTTCCACGAATAAACTCATCTTT.

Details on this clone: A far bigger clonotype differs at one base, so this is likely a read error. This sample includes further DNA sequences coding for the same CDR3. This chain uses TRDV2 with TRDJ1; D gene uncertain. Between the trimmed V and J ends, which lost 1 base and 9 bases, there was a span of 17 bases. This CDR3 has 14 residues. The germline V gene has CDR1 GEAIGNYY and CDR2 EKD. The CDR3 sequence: CACDTVEVRRELIF. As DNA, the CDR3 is TGTGCCTGTGACACTGTAGAGGTCAGGCGTGAACTCATCTTT.

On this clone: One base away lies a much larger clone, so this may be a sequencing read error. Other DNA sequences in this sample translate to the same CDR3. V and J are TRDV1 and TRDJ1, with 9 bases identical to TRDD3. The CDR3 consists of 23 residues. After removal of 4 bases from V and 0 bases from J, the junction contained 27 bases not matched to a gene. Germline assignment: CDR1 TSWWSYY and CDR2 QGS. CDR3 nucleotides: TGTGCTCTTGGGGGGTCGCGGGGCTATCGGGGATACGCGGGCACTAAGTACACCGATAAACTCATCTTT. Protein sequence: CALGGSRGYRGYAGTKYTDKLIF.

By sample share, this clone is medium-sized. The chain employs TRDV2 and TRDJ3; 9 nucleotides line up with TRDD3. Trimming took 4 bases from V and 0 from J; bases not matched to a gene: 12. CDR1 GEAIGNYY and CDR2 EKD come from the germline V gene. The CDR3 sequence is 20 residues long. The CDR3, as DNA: TGTGCCTGTGATCTTGGCAACTGGGGGACGAGCTCCTGGGACACCCGACAGATGTTTTTC. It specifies CACDLGNWGTSSWDTRQMFF.

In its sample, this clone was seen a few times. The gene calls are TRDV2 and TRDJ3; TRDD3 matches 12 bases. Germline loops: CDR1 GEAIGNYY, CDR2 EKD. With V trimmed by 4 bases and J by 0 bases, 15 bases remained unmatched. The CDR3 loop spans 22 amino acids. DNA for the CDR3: TGTGCCTGTGATAGGCCCGTACTGGGGGATACTCCCAGCTCCTGGGACACCCGACAGATGTTTTTC. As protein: CACDRPVLGDTPSSWDTRQMFF.

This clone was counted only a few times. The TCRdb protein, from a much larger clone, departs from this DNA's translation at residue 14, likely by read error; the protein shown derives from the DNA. The CDR3 DNA is TGTGCTCTTGGGGAACTGTCTAGAGGTCACCCGCTGGGGGTTCGAGGAAGGTACACCGATAAACTCATCTTT. It codes for CALGELSRGHPLGVRGRYTDKLIF. This sequence joins TRDV1 and TRDJ1, with 7 positions matching TRDD3. TCRdb supplies no J gene; here it was assigned by aligning the nucleotide sequence to germline. CDR1 is TSWWSYY and CDR2 is QGS in the germline V gene. V shed 0 bases and J 0 bases; nucleotides not matched to a gene: 28. CDR3 length equals 24 residues.

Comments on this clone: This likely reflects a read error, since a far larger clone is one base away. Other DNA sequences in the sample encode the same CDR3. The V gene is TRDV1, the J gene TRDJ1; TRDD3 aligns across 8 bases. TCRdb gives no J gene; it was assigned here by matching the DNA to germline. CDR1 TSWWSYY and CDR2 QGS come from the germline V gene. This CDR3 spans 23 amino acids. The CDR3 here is CALGELVTPSSGGYPIFCEKLIF. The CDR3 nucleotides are TGTGCTCTCGGGGAACTAGTCACGCCTTCTTCCGGGGGATATCCCATTTTCTGCGAAAAACTCATCTTT.

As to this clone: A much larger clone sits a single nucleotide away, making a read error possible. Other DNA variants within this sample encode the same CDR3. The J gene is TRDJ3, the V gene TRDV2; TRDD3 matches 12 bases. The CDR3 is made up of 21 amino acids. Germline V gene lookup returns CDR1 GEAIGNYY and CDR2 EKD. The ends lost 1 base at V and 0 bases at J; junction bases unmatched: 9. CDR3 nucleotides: TGTGCCTGTGACACTGGTTCTGGGGGATACGGAGGCTCCTGGGACACCCGACAGATGTTTTTC. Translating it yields CACDTGSGGYGGSWDTRQMFF.